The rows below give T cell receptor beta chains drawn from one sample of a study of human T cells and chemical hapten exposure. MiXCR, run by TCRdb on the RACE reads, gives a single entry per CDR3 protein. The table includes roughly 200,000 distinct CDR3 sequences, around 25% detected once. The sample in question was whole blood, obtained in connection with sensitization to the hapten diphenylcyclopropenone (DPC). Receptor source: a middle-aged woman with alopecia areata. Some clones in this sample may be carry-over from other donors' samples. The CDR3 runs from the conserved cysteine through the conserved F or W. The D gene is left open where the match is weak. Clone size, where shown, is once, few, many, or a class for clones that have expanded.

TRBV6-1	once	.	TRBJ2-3	TGTGCCAGCAGCGTCCCTATAGGGAGTGGTACAGATACGCAGTATTTT	CASSVPIGSGTDTQYF
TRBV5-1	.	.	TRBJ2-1	TGCGCCAGCAGCTTGCGTGCGGATAGCTCCTACAATGAGCAGTTCTTC	CASSLRADSSYNEQFF
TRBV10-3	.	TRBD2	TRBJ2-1	TGTGCCATCAACCCTAGCGGGGGGACCTACAATGAGCAGTTCTTC	CAINPSGGTYNEQFF
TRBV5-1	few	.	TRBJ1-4	TGCGCCAGCAGCTTGGATAACGAAAAACTGTTTTTT	CASSLDNEKLFF
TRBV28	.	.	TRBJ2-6	TGTGCCAGCAGTTTACCCGAGGCCGTCTCTGGGGCCAACGTCCTGACTTTC	CASSLPEAVSGANVLTF
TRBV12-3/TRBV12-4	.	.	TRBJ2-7	TGTGCCAGCAGTTTGGGCGCGGTCTCCTACGAGCAGTACTTC	CASSLGAVSYEQYF
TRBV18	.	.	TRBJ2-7	TGTGCCAGCTCCGCTTCAGGGGATTCCCTCTACGAGCAGTACTTC	CASSASGDSLYEQYF
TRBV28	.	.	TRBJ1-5	TGTGCCAGCATCCTGACCGGGGGTAATCAGCCCCAGCATTTT	CASILTGGNQPQHF
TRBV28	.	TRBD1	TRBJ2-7	TGTGCCAGCAGGAGGCAGGGGGCTGTTGAGCAGTACTTC	CASRRQGAVEQYF
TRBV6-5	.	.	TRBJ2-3	TGTGCCAGCACGGCGGCCTCGGGGACAGATACGCAGTATTTT	CASTAASGTDTQYF
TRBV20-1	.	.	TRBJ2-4	TGCAGTGCTAGAGATTTCGACAGTCCGATCTTC	CSARDFDSPIF
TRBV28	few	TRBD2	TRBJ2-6	TGTGCCAGCATCCCCCTCGGGAGCGGGGCGGCCAACGTCCTGACTTTC	CASIPLGSGAANVLTF
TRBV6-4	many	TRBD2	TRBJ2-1	TGTGCCAGCAGCCCGACTAGCTTTAGATACAATGAGCAGTTCTTC	CASSPTSFRYNEQFF
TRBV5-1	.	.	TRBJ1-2	TGCGCCAGCAGCTTTCAGGGTGACTATGGCTACACCTTC	CASSFQGDYGYTF
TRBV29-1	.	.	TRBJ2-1	TGCAGCGCTTCGTCACGGAGGGAGTCCTACAATGAGCAGTTCTTC	CSASSRRESYNEQFF
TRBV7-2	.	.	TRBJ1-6	TGTGCCAGCAGCTTAGACGGGGCTACCAATTCACCCCTCCACTTT	CASSLDGATNSPLHF
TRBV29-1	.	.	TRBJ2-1	TGCAGCGTTAGGGAGGTTTACAGTGAGCAGTTCTTC	CSVREVYSEQFF
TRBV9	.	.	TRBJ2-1	TGTGCCAGCAGCGTAGGGGGGCTAGCGAATGAGCAGTTCTTC	CASSVGGLANEQFF
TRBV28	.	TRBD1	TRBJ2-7	TGTGCCAGCAGCCGGACAGGGGCCCCAAGCTCCTACGAGCAGTACTTC	CASSRTGAPSSYEQYF
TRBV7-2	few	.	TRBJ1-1	TGTGCCAGCAGCTTAGTCGAAGGGAGTTGGGTAGTCACTGAAGCTTTCTTT	CASSLVEGSWVVTEAFF
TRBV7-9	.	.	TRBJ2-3	TGTGCCAGCAGCCGGAACGGTCTCAGCACAGATACGCAGTATTTT	CASSRNGLSTDTQYF
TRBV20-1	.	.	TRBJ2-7	TGCAGTGCAACTCCAACATACGAGCAGTACTTC	CSATPTYEQYF
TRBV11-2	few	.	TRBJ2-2	TGTGCCAGCACCCTCCTCGGGTCGGGGGAGCTGTTTTTT	CASTLLGSGELFF
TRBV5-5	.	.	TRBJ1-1	TGTGCCAGCAGCTTTAGCCCCGGAGCGAACACTGAAGCTTTCTTT	CASSFSPGANTEAFF
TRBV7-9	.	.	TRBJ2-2	TGTGCCAGCAGCTCGGGACCGCTGAACACCGGGGAGCTGTTTTTT	CASSSGPLNTGELFF
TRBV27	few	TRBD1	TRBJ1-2	TGTGCCAGCACCCAAACAGGGGTTAGGGGCTATGGCTACACCTTC	CASTQTGVRGYGYTF
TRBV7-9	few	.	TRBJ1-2	TGTGCCAGCAGCTTAGGAGGGACGGGCTACACCTTC	CASSLGGTGYTF
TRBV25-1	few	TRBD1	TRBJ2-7	TGTGCCAGCAGTACCCGGGACAGGGGGCTTAACGAGCAGTACTTC	CASSTRDRGLNEQYF
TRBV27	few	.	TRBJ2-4	TGTGCCAGCAGGACCGCCGGGTCCAAAAACATTCAGTACTTC	CASRTAGSKNIQYF
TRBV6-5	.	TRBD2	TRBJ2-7	TGTGCCAGCAGTTACTCTGGGACTAGCGGGTTTTACGAGCAGTACTTC	CASSYSGTSGFYEQYF
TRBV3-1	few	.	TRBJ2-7	TGTGCCAGCAGTCCTACCCATGGGTCCGAGCAGTACTTC	CASSPTHGSEQYF
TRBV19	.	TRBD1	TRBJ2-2	TGTGCCAGTAGTCCACAGGGGCTCCTAAACACCGGGGAGCTGTTTTTT	CASSPQGLLNTGELFF
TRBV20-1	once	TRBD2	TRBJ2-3	TGCAGTGCTAGAGAGTGGACTAGCGGGGGGGCAGATACGCAGTATTTT	CSAREWTSGGADTQYF
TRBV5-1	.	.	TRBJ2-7	TGCGCCAGCAGCTTGGCCGTCGCCTACGAGCAGTACTTC	CASSLAVAYEQYF
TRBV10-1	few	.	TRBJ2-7	TGCGCCAGCTATCCAGGGAAACCTGACGAGCAGTACTTC	CASYPGKPDEQYF
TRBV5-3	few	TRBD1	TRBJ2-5	TGTGCCAGAAGCCCTCCTGGCAGGGGGCGCAGGGAGACCCAGTACTTC	CARSPPGRGRRETQYF
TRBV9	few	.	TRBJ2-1	TGTGCCAGCAGCCAGGGGTTGGGGCGGGTGCTGACCTCCTACAATGAGCAGTTCTTC	CASSQGLGRVLTSYNEQFF
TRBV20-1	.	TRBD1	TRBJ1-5	TGCAGTGCTGCGAGAGGGACAGTGGCTAATCAGCCCCAGCATTTT	CSAARGTVANQPQHF
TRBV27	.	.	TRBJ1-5	TGTGCCAGCAGTTTAAATTATGATAGCAATCAGCCCCAGCATTTT	CASSLNYDSNQPQHF
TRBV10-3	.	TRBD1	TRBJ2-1	TGTGCCATCAGTGCGGGACAGGGGAATGAGCAGTTCTTC	CAISAGQGNEQFF
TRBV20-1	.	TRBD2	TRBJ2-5	TGCAGTGCTAGAGCTGCGGGAGGGCACCAAGAGACCCAGTACTTC	CSARAAGGHQETQYF
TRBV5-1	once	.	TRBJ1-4	TGCGCCAGCAGCTTGACAGTTGGGGGGCGAAAACTGTTTTTT	CASSLTVGGRKLFF
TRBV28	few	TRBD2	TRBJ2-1	TGTGCCAGCAACTTAGCGGGACCCTCCTACAATGAGCAGTTCTTC	CASNLAGPSYNEQFF
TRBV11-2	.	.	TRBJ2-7	TGTGCCAGCAGCTTAGAGGGCAGGGCGGTCTACGAGCAGTACTTC	CASSLEGRAVYEQYF
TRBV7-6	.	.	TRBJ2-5	TGTGCCAGCAGCGATCTCCCGGGGGTCGGACAAGAGGGGGCCCAGTACTTC	CASSDLPGVGQEGAQYF
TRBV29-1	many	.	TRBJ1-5	TGCAGCGTCAGGAATAGCAATCAGCCCCAGCATTTT	CSVRNSNQPQHF
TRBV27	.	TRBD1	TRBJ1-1	TGTGCCAGCAGTTTATCGAAACAGGGGGGGACTGAAGCTTTCTTT	CASSLSKQGGTEAFF
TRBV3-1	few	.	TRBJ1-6	TGTGCCAGCAGCCAAGCAGCTAATTCACCCCTCCACTTT	CASSQAANSPLHF
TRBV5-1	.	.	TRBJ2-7	TGCGCCAGCAGCTGGGACGGATCCTACGAGCAGTACTTC	CASSWDGSYEQYF
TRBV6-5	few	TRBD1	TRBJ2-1	TGTGCCAGCAGTTCCTGGACAGGGGTTCATGAGCAGTTCTTC	CASSSWTGVHEQFF